A selection of T cell receptor beta chains follows, all from one sample in a study of cytomegalovirus exposure and HLA in healthy donors. Data came from immunoSEQ multiplex PCR; TCRdb stores just in-frame clones and leaves some out. The sample lists about 120,000 clones; about 91% were seen once. The material sequenced was PBMCs. Every receptor here comes from a man younger than 30 in good health and CMV-seronegative. CDR3s include the opening cysteine and the closing phenylalanine or tryptophan. The D gene is left open where the match is weak. A row's size may be missing; if present it is once, few, many or a size class.

j_call,v_call,clone_size,d_call,cdr3_aa,cdr3_nt
TRBJ1-4,TRBV28,NA,NA,CASTSAREGGEKLFF,TGTGCCAGCACCTCAGCTCGGGAGGGGGGCGAAAAACTGTTTTTT
TRBJ2-1,TRBV27,NA,NA,CASSWSKGGGTEQFF,TGTGCCAGCAGTTGGAGTAAAGGGGGGGGCACTGAGCAGTTCTTC
TRBJ2-7,TRBV28,NA,NA,CASSPSTAYEQYF,TGTGCCAGCAGTCCCTCGACAGCCTACGAGCAGTACTTC
TRBJ1-6,TRBV4-3,NA,NA,CASSQGSPLENSPLHF,TGCGCCAGCAGCCAAGGTTCACCGCTAGAGAATTCACCCCTCCACTTT
TRBJ1-4,TRBV25-1,NA,NA,CASSDVGGATNEKLFF,TGTGCCAGCAGTGATGTGGGGGGTGCAACTAATGAAAAACTGTTTTTT
TRBJ2-4,TRBV7-9,NA,TRBD2,CASSPPSGRARANIQYF,TGTGCCAGCAGCCCCCCTAGCGGGAGGGCGAGGGCAAACATTCAGTACTTC
TRBJ2-1,TRBV4-1,NA,TRBD2,CASSQTSGFNEQFF,TGCGCCAGCAGCCAAACTAGCGGTTTCAATGAGCAGTTCTTC
TRBJ2-2,TRBV5-6,NA,NA,CASSQSLSSNTGELFF,TGTGCCAGCAGCCAAAGTCTCAGTTCGAACACCGGGGAGCTGTTTTTT
TRBJ2-7,TRBV11-2,few,NA,CASSLGTNIYEQYF,TGTGCCAGCAGCTTAGGGACAAATATCTACGAGCAGTACTTC
TRBJ1-1,TRBV28,few,NA,CASSLNREREAFF,TGTGCCAGCAGTTTAAACCGGGAAAGAGAAGCTTTCTTT
TRBJ1-1,TRBV19,NA,NA,CASHQGTMNTEAFF,TGTGCCAGCCATCAGGGGACCATGAACACTGAAGCTTTCTTT
TRBJ2-7,TRBV28,NA,NA,CASSPAGYEQYF,TGTGCCAGCAGCCCGGCGGGATACGAGCAGTACTTC
TRBJ2-7,TRBV7-8,NA,TRBD2,CASSLGLAGAYEQYF,TGTGCCAGCAGCTTGGGACTAGCGGGAGCCTACGAGCAGTACTTC
TRBJ2-3,TRBV5-1,NA,TRBD2,CASSSLAGKGTDTQYF,TGCGCCAGCAGCTCGCTAGCGGGAAAGGGCACAGATACGCAGTATTTT
TRBJ1-1,TRBV13,NA,NA,CASSLGAGLMANTEAFF,TGTGCCAGCAGCTTAGGAGCAGGGTTGATGGCGAACACTGAAGCTTTCTTT
TRBJ1-5,TRBV18,NA,TRBD1,CASSLTGAIHQPQHF,TGTGCCAGCTCACTGACAGGGGCTATACATCAGCCCCAGCATTTT
TRBJ1-1,TRBV6-5,NA,NA,CASSYSISQGAEAFF,TGTGCCAGCAGTTACTCCATCTCCCAGGGCGCTGAAGCTTTCTTT
TRBJ2-7,TRBV27,NA,TRBD1,CASSLSFGTGGEQYF,TGTGCCAGCAGTTTATCTTTCGGGACAGGCGGCGAGCAGTACTTC
TRBJ1-2,TRBV19,NA,TRBD1,CASNLGQANDYGYTF,TGTGCCAGTAACCTGGGACAGGCCAACGATTATGGCTACACCTTC
TRBJ1-2,TRBV19,NA,TRBD1,CASTVTGVNGYTF,TGTGCCAGTACGGTGACAGGGGTGAATGGCTACACCTTC
TRBJ2-1,TRBV29-1,once,NA,CSVEVAGNWQFF,TGCAGCGTTGAAGTGGCGGGCAACTGGCAGTTCTTC
TRBJ2-7,TRBV27,NA,TRBD1,CASSLSILGFRGQSYEQYF,TGTGCCAGCAGTTTATCGATACTTGGGTTCAGGGGGCAGTCCTACGAGCAGTACTTC
TRBJ2-1,TRBV10-2,few,TRBD1,CASSDTGGSYNEQFF,TGCGCCAGCAGTGATACAGGGGGATCCTACAATGAGCAGTTCTTC
TRBJ1-2,TRBV5-1,NA,NA,CASSPQGYYGYTF,TGCGCCAGCAGCCCCCAGGGGTACTATGGCTACACCTTC
TRBJ2-3,TRBV29-1,NA,TRBD2,CSPRLALTDTQYF,TGCAGCCCAAGACTAGCGCTCACAGATACGCAGTATTTT
TRBJ1-2,TRBV10-2,NA,NA,CASSADSDYGYTF,TGCGCCAGCAGTGCGGACAGCGACTATGGCTACACCTTC
TRBJ1-1,TRBV7-8,NA,NA,CASNLGRAVTEAFF,TGTGCCAGCAATTTAGGCAGGGCTGTCACTGAAGCTTTCTTT
TRBJ1-5,TRBV29-1,NA,TRBD1,CSAGFGQGQGQHF,TGCAGCGCGGGATTCGGACAGGGCCAGGGCCAGCATTTT
TRBJ1-1,TRBV25-1,NA,NA,CATSRGQNMNTEAFF,TGTGCCACCTCACGAGGGCAGAACATGAACACTGAAGCTTTCTTT
TRBJ1-3,TRBV7-8,NA,NA,CASSLIGEERGYVNTIYF,TGTGCCAGCAGCTTAATTGGGGAGGAACGGGGATATGTAAACACCATATATTTT
TRBJ2-7,TRBV28,NA,NA,CASRPLLERDKYEQYF,TGTGCCAGCAGACCACTACTAGAGCGCGACAAATACGAGCAGTACTTC
TRBJ2-7,TRBV5-1,NA,TRBD1,CASSLALRDRGREQYF,TGCGCCAGCAGCTTGGCGCTGAGGGACAGGGGACGCGAGCAGTACTTC
TRBJ2-7,TRBV30,few,NA,CAWSVHTYEQYF,TGTGCCTGGAGTGTACACACCTACGAGCAGTACTTC
TRBJ1-2,TRBV19,NA,NA,CASIGPGQPQRNYGYTF,TGTGCCAGTATTGGACCCGGACAGCCTCAGAGAAACTATGGCTACACCTTC
TRBJ2-2,TRBV11-3,NA,NA,CASSLARENTGELFF,TGTGCCAGCAGCTTAGCTCGAGAGAACACCGGGGAGCTGTTTTTT
TRBJ2-7,TRBV4-1,NA,TRBD2,CASSPTGTRDEQYF,TGCGCCAGCAGCCCAACCGGGACTAGAGACGAGCAGTACTTC
TRBJ1-2,TRBV5-6,NA,NA,CASSLEGTNYGYTF,TGTGCCAGCAGCTTGGAGGGGACAAACTATGGCTACACCTTC
TRBJ2-7,TRBV21-1,NA,NA,CASSKSTYEQYF,TGTGCCAGCAGCAAATCAACTTACGAGCAGTACTTC
TRBJ2-2,TRBV6-5,NA,NA,CASSYRRVGTGELFF,TGTGCCAGCAGTTACAGGAGGGTAGGTACCGGGGAGCTGTTTTTT
TRBJ2-5,TRBV6-5,NA,TRBD1,CASRRDRGQETQYF,TGTGCCAGCAGAAGGGACAGGGGTCAAGAGACCCAGTACTTC
TRBJ1-1,TRBV30,once,TRBD1,CAWRGQGYTEAFF,TGTGCCTGGAGGGGACAGGGGTACACTGAAGCTTTCTTT
TRBJ2-7,TRBV9,NA,TRBD1,CASSVASGQGSYEQYF,TGTGCCAGCAGCGTAGCTTCGGGACAGGGATCCTACGAGCAGTACTTC
TRBJ1-1,TRBV18,NA,NA,CASSPGGANTEAFF,TGTGCCAGCTCCCCCGGGGGGGCGAACACTGAAGCTTTCTTT
TRBJ1-1,TRBV5-1,NA,TRBD1,CASSRDRASEAFF,TGCGCCAGCAGCCGTGACAGGGCCTCGGAAGCTTTCTTT
TRBJ2-1,TRBV5-4,NA,TRBD1,CASSSGQGSYNEQFF,TGTGCCAGCAGCTCGGGACAGGGGTCCTACAATGAGCAGTTCTTC
TRBJ1-2,TRBV5-5,NA,TRBD1,CASSIRTGVNYGYTF,TGTGCCAGCAGCATAAGGACAGGGGTGAACTATGGCTACACCTTC
TRBJ2-7,TRBV29-1,NA,TRBD2,CSVKGETSGSYEQYF,TGCAGCGTTAAAGGCGAGACTAGCGGTTCCTACGAGCAGTACTTC
TRBJ2-7,TRBV5-1,NA,TRBD2,CASSSGVAGFYEQYF,TGCGCCAGCAGCTCGGGGGTAGCGGGTTTCTACGAGCAGTACTTC
TRBJ2-6,TRBV6-1,NA,NA,CAALDRMGANVLTF,TGTGCCGCTCTAGATCGGATGGGGGCCAACGTCCTGACTTTC
TRBJ1-5,TRBV15,NA,NA,CATSRDLDKAGAQHF,TGTGCCACCAGCAGAGATCTGGACAAAGCAGGAGCCCAGCATTTT
TRBJ1-1,TRBV7-9,NA,TRBD1,CASSLRQGASNTEAFF,TGTGCCAGCAGCTTACGACAGGGGGCAAGCAACACTGAAGCTTTCTTT